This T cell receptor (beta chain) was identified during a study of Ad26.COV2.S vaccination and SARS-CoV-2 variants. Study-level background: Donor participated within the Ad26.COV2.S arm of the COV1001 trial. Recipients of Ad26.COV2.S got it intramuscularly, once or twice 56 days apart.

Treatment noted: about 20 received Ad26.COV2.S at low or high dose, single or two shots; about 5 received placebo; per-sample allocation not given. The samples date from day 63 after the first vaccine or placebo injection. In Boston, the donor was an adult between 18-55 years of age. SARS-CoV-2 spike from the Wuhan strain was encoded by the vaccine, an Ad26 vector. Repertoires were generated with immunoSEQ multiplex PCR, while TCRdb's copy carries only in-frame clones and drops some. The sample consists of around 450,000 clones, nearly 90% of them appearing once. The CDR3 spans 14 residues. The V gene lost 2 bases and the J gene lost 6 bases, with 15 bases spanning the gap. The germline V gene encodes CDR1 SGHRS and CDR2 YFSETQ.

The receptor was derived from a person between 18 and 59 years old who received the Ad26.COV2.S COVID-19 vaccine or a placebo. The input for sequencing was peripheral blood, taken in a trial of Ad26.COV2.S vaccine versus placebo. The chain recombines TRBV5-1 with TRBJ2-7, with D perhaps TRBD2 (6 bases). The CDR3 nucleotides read TGCGCCAGCAGCTTATGCAGGGAGGTTTGCGAGCAGTACTTC. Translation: CASSLCREVCEQYF. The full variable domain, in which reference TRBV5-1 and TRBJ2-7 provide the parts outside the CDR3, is KAGVTQTPRYLIKTRGQQVTLSCSPISGHRSVSWYQQTPGQGLQFLFEYFSETQRNKGNFPGRFSGRQFSNSRSEMNVSTLELGDSALYLCASSLCREVCEQYFGPGTRLTVT.